One and the same sample provided the 28 T cell receptor beta chains below, sequenced in a study of T cells in Graves' hyperthyroidism and ophthalmopathy. From RNA transcripts, TCR beta CDR3 regions were amplified. First-round RT-PCR of the TCR CDR3 relied on the HTBI primer set. TCRdb ran MiXCR on the multiplex PCR reads and lists one entry per CDR3 protein. The sample yields about 550,000 distinct CDR3 sequences, about 20% seen once. Sequencing was performed on blood. These TCRs come from a man aged 18 to 29 with Graves' hyperthyroidism.

This clonotype was counted ten times or more. V and J are TRBV7-9 and TRBJ2-5; unclear D gene. CDR1 and CDR2 (germline): SEHNR, FQNEAQ (reference sequence). Trimming shortened V by 2 bases and J by 2 bases, and 9 bases separated the two germline ends. The CDR3 length is 14 residues. The CDR3 DNA sequence: TGTGCCAGCAGCTTATCCCTAGAACAAGAGACCCAGTACTTC. This sequence encodes CASSLSLEQETQYF.

This clonotype was found a few times. Here the CDR3 DNA reads TGCGCCAGCAGCTTGGCCAGGAGTGGATACGAGCAGTACTTC. Amino acid sequence: CASSLARSGYEQYF. The genes are TRBV5-1 and TRBJ2-7; D call uncertain. Germline V gene sequence: CDR1 SGHRS, CDR2 YFSETQ. The CDR3 is 14 residues long. The V and J ends lost 0 bases and 4 bases respectively, with 11 bases between them.

This clonotype has only a few counts. This chain connects TRBV4-1 to TRBJ2-5, with a possible D match to TRBD2 (6 bases). Trimming pared 1 base from V and 10 bases from J, leaving 16 bases between. CDR3 length: 14 residues. CDR1 and CDR2 from the germline V gene are MGHRA and YSYEKL. Here the CDR3 reads CASSQAEGLGDQYF. CDR3 DNA: TGCGCCAGCAGCCAAGCGGAGGGACTTGGTGACCAGTACTTC.

This clonotype was observed a few times. CDR3 DNA: TGTGCCAGCAGTTTCCGGACAGAAGCCTATGGCTACACCTTC. Its translation: CASSFRTEAYGYTF. The chain carries TRBV28 and TRBJ1-2; TRBD1 is a possible D gene (6 bases). Trimming left V 3 bases short and J 4 bases short, with 12 bases between. Germline V gives CDR1 MDHEN, CDR2 SYDVKM. The CDR3 totals 14 residues.

The sample holds one count of this clonotype. The conserved phenylalanine or tryptophan is not found at the CDR3 terminus, so this likely reflects a read error. The rearrangement uses TRBV5-1 and TRBJ1-1; a possible D gene is TRBD1 (6 bases). The CDR3 extends over 14 amino acids. Trimming removed 1 base from V and 1 base from J, with 8 bases in between. Looked up from germline, CDR1 is SGHRS and CDR2 is YFSETQ. The DNA of the CDR3 is TGCGCCAGCAGCTTGCCGGGACAGAACACTGAAGCTTTCTTG. This translates into CASSLPGQNTEAFL.

This sequence joins TRBV2 and TRBJ2-2; the match to TRBD1 covers 10 bases. Losses at the gene ends were 4 bases for V and 4 bases for J; bases not matched to a gene: 3. This CDR3 has 15 residues. Germline CDR1 and CDR2: SNHLY and FYNNEI. The CDR3 DNA reads as TGTGCCAGCAGTGGAGACAGGGGGCTCACCGGGGAGCTGTTTTTT. Amino acid sequence: CASSGDRGLTGELFF. The full variable domain, its missing parts supplied by reference TRBV2 and TRBJ2-2, is EPEVTQTPSHQVTQMGQEVILRCVPISNHLYFYWYRQILGQKVEFLVSFYNNEISEKSEIFDDQFSVERPDGSNFTLKIRSTKLEDSAMYFCASSGDRGLTGELFFGEGSRLTVL.

This clonotype has a count of ten or more. The rearrangement joins TRBV28 to TRBJ1-5; TRBD1 matches 12 bases. The CDR3 spans 18 residues. The V segment lost 7 bases and the J segment 1 base; nucleotides outside the gene matches: 11. The V gene's germline CDR1 is MDHEN and CDR2 SYDVKM. CDR3 nucleotide sequence: TGTGCCAGCACCAGGCCGGGACAGGGGGCTTTGAGCAATCAGCCCCAGCATTTT. This gives the protein CASTRPGQGALSNQPQHF.

This chain links TRBV5-1 with TRBJ1-2; tentative D call: TRBD1 (5 bases). CDR3 length: 14 amino acids. Germline V gene data show CDR1 as SGHRS and CDR2 as YFSETQ. V was cut by 5 bases and J by 2 bases, with 13 bases left in between. DNA of the CDR3: TGCGCCAGCAGTATCGCGACAGAAAACTATGGCTACACCTTC. Translated, it gives CASSIATENYGYTF.

This clonotype was recorded at least ten times. The chain employs TRBV6-1 and TRBJ1-6; D uncertain. CDR1 and CDR2 (germline): MNHNS, SASEGT. The CDR3 is 14 residues long. V lost 4 bases and J lost 7, with 11 bases in between. CDR3 sequence reads: CASSGPERNSPLHF. The CDR3, as DNA: TGTGCCAGCAGTGGACCCGAAAGAAATTCACCCCTCCACTTT.

The chain combines TRBV6-5 with TRBJ2-3; D could derive from TRBD1 or TRBD2 (5 bases each). Germline V gene sequence: CDR1 MNHEY, CDR2 SVGAGI. CDR3 length equals 16 residues. V gave up 4 bases and J gave up 5 bases, with 19 bases separating them. The CDR3 loop is CASSSLDLGEKDTQYF. CDR3 sequence (DNA): TGTGCCAGCAGTTCCCTGGATCTGGGGGAAAAAGATACGCAGTATTTT.

This clonotype showed up many times. The chain employs TRBV6-5 and TRBJ2-5; D gene uncertain. In germline, CDR1 is MNHEY, CDR2 SVGAGI. The CDR3 has 13 amino acids. Trimming removed 2 bases at V and 2 bases at J, with 6 bases between. The chain's CDR3 is CASSYGIQETQYF. CDR3 nucleotide sequence: TGTGCCAGCAGTTACGGAATACAAGAGACCCAGTACTTC.

This clonotype was seen at least ten times. The chain combines TRBV9 with TRBJ2-7; no firm D call. V was pared by 3 bases and J by 0 bases, with 10 bases between. There are 14 residues in the CDR3. The germline V gene encodes CDR1 SGDLS and CDR2 YYNGEE. CDR3 sequence (DNA): TGTGCCAGCAGCGCGACCCGGAGCTCCTACGAGCAGTACTTC. This codes for CASSATRSSYEQYF.

This clonotype has at least ten counts. The chain joins TRBV6-2 or TRBV6-3 to TRBJ1-3; D is possibly TRBD1 (5 bases). Germline V gives CDR1 MNHEY, CDR2 SVGEGT. V shed 7 bases and J shed 0 bases, with 19 bases lying between them. The CDR3 has 17 amino acids. The CDR3 bases are TGTGCCAGCATCAACGGGGCAGGGATCACCTCTGGAAACACCATATATTTT. Residues: CASINGAGITSGNTIYF.

The rearrangement joins TRBV13 to TRBJ1-3; TRBD1 might be the D (6 bases). Trimming cost V 5 bases and J 2 bases, with 13 bases left between them. Germline values: CDR1 PRHDT, CDR2 FYEKMQ (reference sequence). The CDR3 is 15 residues long. The CDR3 here is CASSPRGGAGNTIYF. CDR3 nucleotide sequence: TGTGCCAGCAGCCCCCGGGGGGGCGCTGGAAACACCATATATTTT.

This clonotype was recorded many times. At one boundary the junction diverges from the germline segment, which might be a read error. The V and J genes are TRBV6-1 and TRBJ1-5; D uncertain. The germline gives CDR1 MNHNS, CDR2 SASEGT. This CDR3 has 14 amino acids. The CDR3 nucleotides read TGTGCCAGCAGTCAAGCTTCGAACAATCAGCCCCAGCATTTT. Its translation: CASSQASNNQPQHF.

This clonotype appeared a few times. The chain employs TRBV7-9 and TRBJ1-5, with TRBD1 matching 7 bases. In germline, CDR1 is SEHNR, CDR2 FQNEAQ (reference sequence). J lost 5 bases, V lost 3 bases, and 4 bases had no gene match. This CDR3 is built from 14 residues. DNA of the CDR3: TGTGCCAGCAGCTTTGGGACAGACCATCAGCCCCAGCATTTT. Protein product: CASSFGTDHQPQHF.

This clonotype was detected ten times or more. The J gene is TRBJ2-2, the V gene TRBV2, with D possibly being TRBD1 (6 bases). This CDR3 has 14 residues. The V end lost 6 bases, the J end lost 4 bases, and 12 bases lay between the germline ends. Germline loops: CDR1 SNHLY, CDR2 FYNNEI. DNA for the CDR3: TGTGCCAGCAGCGCAGGGGCGAGCACCGGGGAGCTGTTTTTT. Amino acids: CASSAGASTGELFF.

This clonotype was seen more than once but under ten times. The rearrangement uses TRBV6-1 and TRBJ1-2; 9 bases fit TRBD1. V trimming: 0 bases; J trimming: 4 bases; junction bases outside the gene matches: 3. This CDR3 is 15 amino acids long. Germline V gives CDR1 MNHNS, CDR2 SASEGT. DNA of the CDR3: TGTGCCAGCAGTGAAGCGGGACAGGGCCGCTATGGCTACACCTTC. Translation: CASSEAGQGRYGYTF.

This clonotype came up many times. The chain combines TRBV6-4 with TRBJ2-7; TRBD1 is a possible D gene (6 bases). The CDR3 is 14 residues long. The V gene's germline CDR1 is MRHNA and CDR2 SNTAGT. Trimming pared 2 bases from V and 1 base from J, leaving 9 bases between. The CDR3 sequence: CASSDKDRSYEQYF. CDR3 DNA: TGTGCCAGCAGTGACAAAGACAGGTCCTACGAGCAGTACTTC.

The chain has TRBV6-5 and TRBJ2-7; 7 bases agree with TRBD2. V lost 2 bases, J lost 1 base, and 5 bases stayed unmatched. The germline gives CDR1 MNHEY, CDR2 SVGAGI. The CDR3 is 15 amino acids. CDR3 in amino acids: CASSYELAHSYEQYF. CDR3 in DNA: TGTGCCAGCAGTTACGAACTAGCGCATTCCTACGAGCAGTACTTC.

V usage is TRBV9 and J usage is TRBJ2-7; possibly TRBD1 or TRBD2 for D (5 bases each). CDR3 length equals 15 residues. CDR1 is SGDLS, CDR2 YYNGEE, per germline. Trimming removed 2 bases from V and 4 bases from J, with 16 bases in between. The CDR3 DNA is TGTGCCAGCAGCGTCGACTCGGGACGGAGTTACGAGCAGTACTTC. Its protein product is CASSVDSGRSYEQYF.

This clonotype was recorded a few times. This may be a read error, as it is one base from a much larger clone. The chain is built from TRBV9 and TRBJ2-5; no firm D call. Trimming removed 1 base from V and 5 bases from J, with 6 bases in between. The CDR3 is 12 residues long. Germline V lookup: CDR1 SGDLS, CDR2 YYNGEE. CDR3: CASSVSEETQYF. The CDR3 nucleotides are TGTGCCAGCAGCGTATCTGAGGAGACCCAGTACTTC.

A note on this clonotype: One junction end does not reproduce the germline sequence, and a read error may be involved. V is TRBV24-1 and J is TRBJ1-2; D unresolved. CDR1 and CDR2 from the germline V gene are KGHDR and SFDVKD. The CDR3 loop spans 12 amino acids. The CDR3 sequence is CASSRRRRHRTF. DNA for the CDR3: TGTGCCTCCAGCCGTCGCCGGAGGCATCGCACCTTC.

This clonotype was observed at least ten times. V is TRBV20-1 and J is TRBJ2-5; D remains unclear. Trimming removed 5 bases at V and 0 bases at J, with 4 bases between. CDR3 length: 11 amino acids. Germline V gene sequence: CDR1 DFQATT, CDR2 SNEGSKA (reference sequence). The CDR3 spells CSAAYQETQYF. For the CDR3, the DNA is TGCAGTGCTGCCTACCAAGAGACCCAGTACTTC.

The genes are TRBV29-1 and TRBJ2-7; D unresolved. The CDR3 runs to 13 residues. Trimming left V 4 bases short and J 2 bases short, with 12 bases between. The germline gives CDR1 SQVTM, CDR2 ANQGSEA. DNA of the CDR3: TGCAGCGTTGGGCAGCCGGACCCCTACGAGCAGTACTTC. This translates into CSVGQPDPYEQYF.

This clonotype showed up many times. This chain uses TRBV6-5 with TRBJ1-2; D is unclear. This CDR3 has 16 amino acids. Trimming removed 0 bases at V and 0 bases at J, with 11 bases between. Germline-derived CDR1 and CDR2 are MNHEY and SVGAGI. The CDR3 DNA is TGTGCCAGCAGTTACTCGATAGGAGGGACTAACTATGGCTACACCTTC. This codes for CASSYSIGGTNYGYTF.

CDR3 sequence: CASSLDRETGELFF. The CDR3 region has the DNA TGTGCCAGCAGTCTAGATCGAGAAACCGGGGAGCTGTTTTTT. This rearrangement joins TRBV12-3 or TRBV12-4 to TRBJ2-2; D not certain. The V gene lost 5 bases and the J gene lost 5 bases, with 12 bases spanning the gap. This CDR3 region has 14 residues.

The chain joins TRBV24-1 to TRBJ2-7; no clear D gene. Germline V lookup: CDR1 KGHDR, CDR2 SFDVKD. The CDR3 consists of 15 residues. V was clipped by 2 bases and J by 6 bases, with 16 bases between them. The DNA for the CDR3 is TGTGCCACCAGTGATTCATGGGGTACCCCCATCGAGCAGTACTTC. This sequence encodes CATSDSWGTPIEQYF.